A single T cell receptor beta chain is shown here with its context. This table comes from immunoSEQ multiplex PCR, and its TCRdb copy is limited to in-frame clones, with some not included. The sample lists over 300,000 clones, around 87% seen once, with around 6.3% in the top ten. This sample is drawn from a study of blood T cell repertoires in COVID-19. The CDR3 has 18 residues. The germline CDR1 and CDR2 sequences are SGHRS and YFSETQ. J lost 2 bases, V lost 0 bases, and 8 bases had no gene match. The chain is built from TRBV5-1 and TRBJ2-3; 11 positions match TRBD2. The TCR was taken from a man between 18 and 29 years old with active or convalescent COVID-19. Sequences were obtained from peripheral blood. CDR3: CASSLVKTSGENTDTQYF. DNA for the CDR3: TGCGCCAGCAGCTTGGTGAAGACTAGCGGGGAAAACACAGATACGCAGTATTTT.